A selection of T cell receptor beta chains follows, all from one sample in a study of blood T cell repertoires in COVID-19. Sequenced by immunoSEQ multiplex PCR; TCRdb stores in-frame clones only, minus some. The sample carries 150,000 to 200,000 clones, approximately 85% recorded once. The sequenced sample was peripheral blood. All receptors derive from a man older than 75 with COVID-19, enrolled during active disease. Both conserved end residues are part of each CDR3. Fields, in order: V gene, J gene, clone size, D gene, CDR3 DNA, CDR3 protein. The D gene is left open where the match is weak. Not every row has a clone size; where given, it reads once, few, many or a size class.

>TRBV13|TRBJ1-1|NA|TRBD1
TGTGCCAGCAGCCCTCTAAGACAGGGCGCGACTGAAGCTTTCTTT
CASSPLRQGATEAFF
>TRBV7-3|TRBJ1-2|once|TRBD1
TGTGCCAGCAGCTGGGGACAGGGGTCAGGCTACACCTTC
CASSWGQGSGYTF
>TRBV7-9|TRBJ1-2|NA|NA
TGTGCCAGCTCCAGATATCGGGCAGGGTACTATGGCTACACCTTC
CASSRYRAGYYGYTF
>TRBV6-5|TRBJ2-1|NA|NA
TGTGCCAGCAGTTCGGGAGCCGGGCCCTACAATGAGCAGTTCTTC
CASSSGAGPYNEQFF
>TRBV19|TRBJ2-1|NA|TRBD2
TGTGCCAGTAGTATAGATCTAGGCAGCGGGGGGCACAATGAGCAGTTCTTC
CASSIDLGSGGHNEQFF
>TRBV11-3|TRBJ2-7|NA|NA
TGTGCCAGCAGCTCCGCTATGGCCTACGAGCAGTACTTC
CASSSAMAYEQYF
>TRBV9|TRBJ2-5|NA|NA
TGTGCCAGCTCCTCTTCGTACCTAGCCGAGACCCAGTACTTC
CASSSSYLAETQYF
>TRBV19|TRBJ1-2|NA|TRBD1
TGTGCCAGTAGTTCTCCCCGGACAGGATACTATGGCTACACCTTC
CASSSPRTGYYGYTF
>TRBV14|TRBJ1-2|NA|NA
TGTGCCAGCAGCCAAGATTCCCTGGGGGGGGGAAGCTATGGCTACACCTTC
CASSQDSLGGGSYGYTF
>TRBV28|TRBJ2-3|NA|NA
TGTGCCAGCAGCCTAAGCACAGATACGCAGTATTTT
CASSLSTDTQYF
>TRBV5-8|TRBJ1-4|NA|TRBD1
TGTGCCAGCAGCCAAGGACAGGCTGCAACTAATGAAAAACTGTTTTTT
CASSQGQAATNEKLFF
>TRBV2|TRBJ2-1|NA|TRBD2
TGTGCCAGTTTCCGGGACTCGATAGCGGGCAATGAGCAGTTCTTC
CASFRDSIAGNEQFF
>TRBV4-1|TRBJ1-6|few|TRBD1
TGCGCCAGCAGCCAAGAATTCGGGACAGGGCTAGATTCACCCCTCCACTTT
CASSQEFGTGLDSPLHF
>TRBV12-3/TRBV12-4|TRBJ2-7|NA|NA
TGTGCCAGCAGTTTGGACAGTTCCTACGAGCAGTACTTC
CASSLDSSYEQYF
>TRBV6-5|TRBJ1-2|NA|NA
TGTGCCAGCAGTTACTCCCCGGGGTCGGGGAAATATGGCTACACCTTC
CASSYSPGSGKYGYTF
>TRBV28|TRBJ1-6|NA|NA
TGTGCCAGCAGGTCAGGAACCTATAATTCACCCCTCCACTTT
CASRSGTYNSPLHF
>TRBV5-1|TRBJ2-2|NA|NA
TGCGCCAGCAGCTCAGGGTCGAACACCGGGGAGCTGTTTTTT
CASSSGSNTGELFF
>TRBV18|TRBJ1-2|NA|TRBD1
TGTGCCAGCTCACGACAGGGGGTGGACTATGGCTACACCTTC
CASSRQGVDYGYTF
>TRBV10-3|TRBJ1-2|NA|TRBD1
TGTGCCATCAGTGAGTCCGCAGGGGGCACTACCTATGGCTACACCTTC
CAISESAGGTTYGYTF
>TRBV5-1|TRBJ1-2|NA|TRBD1
TGCGCCAGCAGCTTGGGGGGACAGGGGAACTATGGCTACACCTTC
CASSLGGQGNYGYTF
>TRBV10-3|TRBJ1-6|NA|NA
TGTGCTACCAGGGACTCCTACAATTCACCCCTCCACTTT
CATRDSYNSPLHF
>TRBV7-8|TRBJ1-1|NA|NA
TGTGCCAGCAGCTTAGGAGGGGGTCGCACTGAAGCTTTCTTT
CASSLGGGRTEAFF
>TRBV29-1|TRBJ1-2|few|TRBD1
TGCAGCGTCCGTGACAGGGCCTATGGCTACACCTTC
CSVRDRAYGYTF
>TRBV4-2|TRBJ2-1|NA|NA
TGTGCCAGCAGCCGGGACAACCTCTCCTACAATGAGCAGTTCTTC
CASSRDNLSYNEQFF
>TRBV9|TRBJ2-5|NA|NA
TGTGCCAGCAGCGTCTCGGGGAGACAAGAGACCCAGTACTTC
CASSVSGRQETQYF
>TRBV25-1|TRBJ1-1|few|TRBD1
TGTGCCAGCGGACCGACGGACAGGGTAAACACTGAAGCTTTCTTT
CASGPTDRVNTEAFF
>TRBV29-1|TRBJ1-4|NA|TRBD1
TGCAGCGTAACACAGGGGCCAACTAATGAAAAACTGTTTTTT
CSVTQGPTNEKLFF
>TRBV4-1|TRBJ1-5|few|NA
TGCGCCAGCAGCCCTGGACAGACGAATCAGCCCCAGCATTTT
CASSPGQTNQPQHF
>TRBV15|TRBJ1-1|NA|NA
TGTGCCACCAGCTGGGAGATTACGGCTGAAGCTTTCTTT
CATSWEITAEAFF
>TRBV5-1|TRBJ1-1|NA|NA
TGCGCCAGCAGCTTACAGGTCGAGATTAACACTGAAGCTTTCTTT
CASSLQVEINTEAFF
>TRBV6-2/TRBV6-3|TRBJ2-3|NA|NA
TGTGCCAGCAGTTACCCTACCGGCGGGGGCAAGGGAACAGATACGCAGTATTTT
CASSYPTGGGKGTDTQYF
>TRBV7-2|TRBJ2-2|NA|NA
TGTGCCAGCAGCTTAGAGAGGGCGACCGGGGAGCTGTTTTTT
CASSLERATGELFF
>TRBV11-2|TRBJ1-1|once|NA
TGTGCCAGCAGCCCCGGGGGAGGGGGTAACACTGAAGCTTTCTTT
CASSPGGGGNTEAFF
>TRBV19|TRBJ2-1|once|NA
TGTGCCAGTAGTATAGAGGAACAGGAGCAGTTCTTC
CASSIEEQEQFF
>TRBV5-4|TRBJ1-1|NA|NA
TGTGCCAGCAGCTTGGCCTCTACGGGTGAAGCTTTCTTT
CASSLASTGEAFF
>TRBV6-1|TRBJ1-2|few|TRBD1
TGTGCCAGCAGTGAGGACAGGGGAGATCGCTATGGCTACACCTTC
CASSEDRGDRYGYTF
>TRBV5-6|TRBJ1-4|NA|NA
TGTGCCAGCAGGGCAGGGCCCCAACTAAATGAAAAACTGTTTTTT
CASRAGPQLNEKLFF
>TRBV15|TRBJ1-1|NA|NA
TGTGCCACCAGCAGAGACGGGGTGTCGACCACTGAAGCTTTCTTT
CATSRDGVSTTEAFF
>TRBV7-2|TRBJ1-2|NA|TRBD1
TGTGCCAGCAGCCAACGACAGGGGGAGCCTTATGGCTACACCTTC
CASSQRQGEPYGYTF
>TRBV10-3|TRBJ1-1|NA|NA
TGTGCCACCTTGCGGGGACCGAACACTGAAGCTTTCTTT
CATLRGPNTEAFF
>TRBV6-6|TRBJ2-7|NA|TRBD1
TGTGCCAGCAGTTCACCCGGGACAGGGGCCTACGAGCAGTACTTC
CASSSPGTGAYEQYF
>TRBV9|TRBJ1-1|NA|NA
TGTGCCAGCAGCGCCAGCCCACAGGAAGGATCCACTGAAGCTTTCTTT
CASSASPQEGSTEAFF
>TRBV7-2|TRBJ2-7|NA|NA
TGTGCCAGCAGCGCAAGCTCCCTAGCCACCTACGAGCAGTACTTC
CASSASSLATYEQYF
>TRBV6-1|TRBJ2-7|NA|TRBD2
TGTGCCAGCAGTGGCCGACTAGCGGGGGGGCACTGGAACGAGCAGTACTTC
CASSGRLAGGHWNEQYF
>TRBV27|TRBJ1-3|NA|NA
TGTGCCAGCAGTTTTGGGGCACCTGGAAACACCATATATTTT
CASSFGAPGNTIYF